These 11 T cell receptor beta chains came from one sample sequenced in a study of T cells in Graves' hyperthyroidism and ophthalmopathy. RNA transcripts were the template for amplifying TCR beta CDR3 regions. A first-round RT-PCR of the TCR CDR3 used the HTBI primer set. MiXCR, applied by TCRdb to the multiplex PCR reads, yields one record per CDR3 protein. The table includes fewer than 650,000 distinct CDR3 sequences, approximately 48% detected once. Sequenced: peripheral blood or thyroid tissue (not recorded which). These receptors were obtained from an adult woman with Graves' disease, either hyperthyroidism or ophthalmopathy (not recorded which).

This clonotype was seen a few times. J is TRBJ2-7 and V is TRBV7-8; perhaps D is TRBD1 or TRBD2 (5 bases each). There are 14 residues in the CDR3. Germline CDR1 SGHVS, CDR2 FQNEAQ. V was shortened by 6 bases and J by 6 bases, with 18 bases between the two germline ends. The CDR3 coding sequence is TGTGCCAGCAGTTACGTGGGGGTATCGGTCGAGCAGTACTTC. It codes for CASSYVGVSVEQYF.

The table lists this clonotype with many counts. The CDR3 DNA is TGCAGTGCTAGAGATTGGCCTAACTATGGCTACACCTTC. Amino acids: CSARDWPNYGYTF. The rearrangement joins TRBV20-1 to TRBJ1-2, with unresolved D. The germline gives CDR1 DFQATT, CDR2 SNEGSKA (reference sequence). Deletions cut 0 bases from V and 0 bases from J, with 5 bases between. The CDR3 loop spans 13 amino acids.

This clonotype was seen ten or more times. V usage is TRBV7-9 and J usage is TRBJ1-2; D may be TRBD1 (6 bases). V was cut by 5 bases and J by 3 bases, with 7 bases left in between. There are 12 residues in the CDR3. Germline lookup yields CDR1 SEHNR and CDR2 FQNEAQ (reference sequence). The CDR3 DNA reads TGTGCCAGCAGCCCAGGGGACTATGGCTACACCTTC. Protein: CASSPGDYGYTF.

This clonotype was counted a few times. The V and J genes are TRBV29-1 and TRBJ1-5, with D tentatively TRBD1 (5 bases). Trimming removed 7 bases from V and 0 bases from J, with 22 bases in between. This CDR3 region has 17 residues. Germline V CDR1 and CDR2: SQVTM, ANQGSEA. CDR3 loop: CSATIGAGRYSNQPQHF. The CDR3, as DNA: TGCAGCGCCACCATTGGGGCGGGTCGATATAGCAATCAGCCCCAGCATTTT. The variable domain in full, with the rest retrieved from reference TRBV29-1 and TRBJ1-5, is SAVISQKPSRDICQRGTSLTIQCQVDSQVTMMFWYRQQPGQSLTLIATANQGSEATYESGFVIDKFPISRPNLTFSTLTVSNMSPEDSSIYLCSATIGAGRYSNQPQHFGDGTRLSIL.

The rearrangement links TRBV7-9 to TRBJ2-7, with a tentative D call TRBD1 (5 bases). Between the trimmed V and J ends, which lost 1 base and 5 bases, there was a span of 15 bases. The germline V gene encodes CDR1 SEHNR and CDR2 FQNEAQ (reference sequence). There are 15 residues in the CDR3. CDR3 nucleotides: TGTGCCAGCAGCTTAGACGGCAGGGCGATCGACGAGCAGTACTTC. Its protein is CASSLDGRAIDEQYF.

V is TRBV7-9 and J is TRBJ2-5, with 9 bases lining up with TRBD2. The CDR3 spans 14 residues. Trimming took 5 bases from V and 4 from J; bases not matched to a gene: 5. CDR1 is SEHNR, CDR2 FQNEAQ, per germline (reference sequence). In DNA, the CDR3 is TGTGCCAGCAGCCCGATAGCGGGAGTAGAGACCCAGTACTTC. This gives the protein CASSPIAGVETQYF.

The V gene is TRBV25-1, the J gene TRBJ2-7; 10 nucleotides line up with TRBD2. There are 15 residues in the CDR3. Per germline, CDR1 MGHDK and CDR2 SYGVNS. J gave up 0 bases and V 8 bases, and 7 bases lay outside the gene matches. In nucleotides, the CDR3 is TGTGCCAGCGTTGGATGGACTAGCGGCTCCTACGAGCAGTACTTC. Its translation: CASVGWTSGSYEQYF.

This clonotype was recorded at least ten times. This rearrangement joins TRBV15 to TRBJ2-7; TRBD1 or TRBD2 may be the D gene (5 bases each). Germline CDR1 LNHNV, CDR2 YYDKDF (reference sequence). V lost 5 bases and J lost 3, with 14 bases in between. The CDR3 loop spans 14 amino acids. CDR3 sequence: CATSAQGDLYEQYF. The CDR3 nucleotides read TGTGCCACCAGCGCCCAGGGAGACCTCTACGAGCAGTACTTC.

This clonotype was detected ten times or more. The chain is built from TRBV7-2 and TRBJ2-3, with unresolved D. Per the germline V gene, CDR1 is SGHTA and CDR2 is FQGNSA. The CDR3 is 12 amino acids. Trimming took off 6 bases at V and 0 bases at J, with 4 bases between the two ends. The CDR3 reads CASSSSTDTQYF. The DNA for the CDR3 is TGTGCCAGCAGTAGCAGCACAGATACGCAGTATTTT. The full variable domain, with the rest looked up from reference TRBV7-2 and TRBJ2-3, is GAGVSQSPSNKVTEKGKDVELRCDPISGHTALYWYRQSLGQGLEFLIYFQGNSAPDKSGLPSDRFSAERTGGSVSTLTIQRTQQEDSAVYLCASSSSTDTQYFGPGTRLTVL.

This clonotype was detected ten times or more. The rearrangement uses TRBV7-9 and TRBJ1-1, with D unresolved. CDR3 length: 15 amino acids. V lost 3 bases and J lost 2, with 13 bases in between. CDR1 SEHNR and CDR2 FQNEAQ come from the germline V gene (reference sequence). The CDR3: CASSLEGIPNTEAFF. CDR3 DNA sequence: TGTGCCAGCAGCTTGGAGGGTATTCCCAACACTGAAGCTTTCTTT. The full variable domain, with the rest looked up from reference TRBV7-9 and TRBJ1-1, is DTGVSQNPRHKITKRGQNVTFRCDPISEHNRLYWYRQTLGQGPEFLTYFQNEAQLEKSRLLSDRFSAERPKGSFSTLEIQRTEQGDSAMYLCASSLEGIPNTEAFFGQGTRLTVV.

The sample holds many counts of this clonotype. The rearrangement joins TRBV20-1 to TRBJ1-5; 7 bases line up with TRBD1. This CDR3 is built from 14 residues. Per the germline V gene, CDR1 is DFQATT and CDR2 is SNEGSKA (reference sequence). V dropped 7 bases and J dropped 4; count of bases not matched to a gene: 10. CDR3: CSVPGQLQNQPQHF. Written as DNA, the CDR3 is TGCAGTGTCCCGGGACAGTTACAGAATCAGCCCCAGCATTTT.